This is a list of T cell receptor beta chains from one sample in a study of PD-L1 blockade in urothelial cancer. The repertoire was sequenced with immunoSEQ multiplex PCR; TCRdb's copy has only in-frame clones and lacks some. The sample has fewer than 95,000 clones; 84% are singletons. The sequenced sample was PBMCs, obtained around atezolizumab (anti-PD-L1) treatment. Receptors were obtained from a man between 60 and 75 years old with urothelial cancer. Each CDR3 is given with its conserved first and last residue.

V gene	J gene	CDR3 length	CDR3 protein
TRBV10-3	TRBJ1-2	13	CAISEGRDYGYTF
TRBV5-6	TRBJ1-5	15	CASSTGWGDGQPQHF
TRBV27	TRBJ2-3	15	CASSSFPLEADTQYF
TRBV18	TRBJ1-6	14	CASTTTGGFSPLHF
TRBV27	TRBJ2-7	14	CASSQRGYSYEQYF
TRBV11-3	TRBJ1-5	15	CASSPDRSFCQPQHF
TRBV5-1	TRBJ2-5	14	CASSPEAGRETQYF
TRBV30	TRBJ2-5	17	CAWLPGLAGGPKETQYF
TRBV19	TRBJ2-7	16	CASSIGPAGEAYEQYF
TRBV7-3	TRBJ2-3	12	CASGRSGNTQYF
TRBV30	TRBJ2-1	15	CAWSVTGSSYNEQFF
TRBV5-1	TRBJ2-5	15	CASSLGGDSAPTQYF
TRBV5-1	TRBJ2-3	14	CASVGRGLKDTQYF
TRBV5-1	TRBJ2-5	15	CASSPRGQAQETQYF
TRBV9	TRBJ1-2	14	CASSVMGSDYGYTF
TRBV28	TRBJ2-1	16	CASSLGSAGGYNEQFF
TRBV25-1	TRBJ2-7	13	CASRGTGLYEQYF
TRBV7-9	TRBJ2-1	15	CASSPSGLSYNEQFF
TRBV7-3	TRBJ1-2	13	CASSSGVGYGYTF
TRBV7-9	TRBJ2-1	13	CASSSLGLGEQFF
TRBV9	TRBJ2-7	14	CASSGGGDVSEQYF
TRBV18	TRBJ2-7	15	CASSPWDRGLNEQYF
TRBV28	TRBJ1-3	16	CASSPGTGGQRATIYF
TRBV6-5	TRBJ2-3	13	CASSNPPADTQYF
TRBV4-1	TRBJ2-7	17	CASSQSRAGRGPYEQYF
TRBV30	TRBJ1-5	18	CALTSGTGGNFRNQPQHF
TRBV29-1	TRBJ2-1	14	CSVHGASSYNEQFF
TRBV2	TRBJ2-3	13	CADVGLATDTQYF
TRBV9	TRBJ1-4	15	CASSVGAGDNEKLFF
TRBV5-1	TRBJ2-5	15	CASSFVGRNQETQYF
TRBV6-5	TRBJ1-5	15	CASSRTGENNQPQHF
TRBV6-5	TRBJ1-5	15	CASSYSTGGSQPQHF
TRBV6-4	TRBJ1-5	12	CASRTGGQPQHF
TRBV11-2	TRBJ2-1	14	CASGPPGDYNEQFF
TRBV28	TRBJ1-2	16	CASRSAGEGGLYGYTF
TRBV5-1	TRBJ1-4	15	CASSYQGDLNEKLFF
TRBV28	TRBJ1-1	13	CASSRQDLTEAFF
TRBV6-1	TRBJ1-6	14	CASSPTGTGQPLHF
TRBV6-1	TRBJ1-2	14	CASSEAQGYYGYTF
TRBV6-5	TRBJ2-7	14	CASSYSAGRYEQYF
TRBV5-1	TRBJ1-1	16	CASSEEPSRKDTEAFF
TRBV5-1	TRBJ2-7	17	CASSRGTASGGSYEQYF
TRBV5-4	TRBJ2-5	16	CASSLGSGGARETQYF
TRBV6-5	TRBJ2-7	14	CASSRGTSAYEQYF
TRBV30	TRBJ1-1	10	CAGQRGEAFF
TRBV5-1	TRBJ2-7	14	CASSRGQGSYEQYF
TRBV5-1	TRBJ2-7	15	CASSRQRDITYEQYF
TRBV6-4	TRBJ2-2	15	CASSPRDSNTGELFF
TRBV7-9	TRBJ2-5	14	CASSLGTGVETQYF
TRBV5-4	TRBJ1-5	12	CASSQDNQPQHF
TRBV6-6	TRBJ1-2	14	CASSRGGSNYGYTF
TRBV5-1	TRBJ2-5	13	CASSGGGKETQYF
TRBV7-2	TRBJ2-1	14	CASTTSRGYNEQFF